The clone carrying this T cell receptor (beta chain) came up a few times. Its specificity is not known. In TCRdb, the RT-PCR reads were re-called with MiXCR into one record per CDR3 protein. Of over 150,000 distinct CDR3 sequences detected, approximately 15% appear once; the ten largest clones hold 26%. These data belong to a study of response to subunit inactivated influenza vaccine. Study results and limitations: T cells newly recruited by each seasonal influenza vaccination are few, the authors suggested.

The material was CD8+ T cells sorted from PBMCs, obtained more than 4 days after vaccination. The sequence was obtained from a man aged 45-60 years who received an inactivated influenza vaccine.

The CDR3 DNA reads TGCGCCAGTGCCCAGGGGGCCGGCACCGGGGAGCTGTTTTTT. It yields the protein CASAQGAGTGELFF. The V call is TRBV5-1, the J call TRBJ2-2, with TRBD1 matching 8 bases. Germline V CDR1 and CDR2: SGHRS, YFSETQ. The CDR3 runs 14 residues. The J segment lost 4 bases and the V segment lost 8 bases, leaving 7 bases of the junction unmatched.